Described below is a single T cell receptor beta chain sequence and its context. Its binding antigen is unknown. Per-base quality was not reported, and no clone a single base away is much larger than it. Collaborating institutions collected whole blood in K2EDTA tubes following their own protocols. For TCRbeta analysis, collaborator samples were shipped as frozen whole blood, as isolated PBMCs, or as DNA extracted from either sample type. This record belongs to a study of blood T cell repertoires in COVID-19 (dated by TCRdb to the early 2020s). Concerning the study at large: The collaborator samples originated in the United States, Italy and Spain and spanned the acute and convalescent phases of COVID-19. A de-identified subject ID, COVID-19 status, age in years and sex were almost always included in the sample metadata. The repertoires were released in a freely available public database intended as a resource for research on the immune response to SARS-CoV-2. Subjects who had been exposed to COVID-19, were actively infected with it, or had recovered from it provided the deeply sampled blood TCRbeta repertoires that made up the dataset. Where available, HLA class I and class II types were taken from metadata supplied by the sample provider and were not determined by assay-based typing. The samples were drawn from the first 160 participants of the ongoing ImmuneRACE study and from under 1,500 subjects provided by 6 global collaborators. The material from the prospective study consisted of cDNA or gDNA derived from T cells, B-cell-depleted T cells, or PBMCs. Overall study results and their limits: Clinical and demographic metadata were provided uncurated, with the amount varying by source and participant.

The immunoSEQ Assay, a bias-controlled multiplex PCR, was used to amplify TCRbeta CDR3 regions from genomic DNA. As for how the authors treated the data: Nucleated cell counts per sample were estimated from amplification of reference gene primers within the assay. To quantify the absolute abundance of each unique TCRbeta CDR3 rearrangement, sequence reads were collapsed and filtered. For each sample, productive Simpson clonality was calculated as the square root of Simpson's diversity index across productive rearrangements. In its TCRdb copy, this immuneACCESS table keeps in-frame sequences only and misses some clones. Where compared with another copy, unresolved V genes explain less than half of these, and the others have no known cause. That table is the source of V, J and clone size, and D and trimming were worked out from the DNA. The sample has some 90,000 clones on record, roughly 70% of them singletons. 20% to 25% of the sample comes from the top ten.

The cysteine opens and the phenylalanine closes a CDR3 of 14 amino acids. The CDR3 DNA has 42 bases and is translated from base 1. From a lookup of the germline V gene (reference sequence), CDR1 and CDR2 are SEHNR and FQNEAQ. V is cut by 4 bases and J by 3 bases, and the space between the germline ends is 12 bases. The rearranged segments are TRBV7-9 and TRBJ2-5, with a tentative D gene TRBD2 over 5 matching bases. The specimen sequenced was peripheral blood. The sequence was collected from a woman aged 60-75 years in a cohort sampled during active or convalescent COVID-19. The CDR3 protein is CASSSLDGKETQYF. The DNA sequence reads TGTGCCAGCAGCTCCTTAGACGGGAAAGAGACCCAGTACTTC.